This entry lists 14 T cell receptor beta chains sequenced from one sample in a study of regulatory T cells in long-lasting Graves disease. CDR3 regions were amplified by Arm-PCR using iRepertoire HTBI primers to build TCR beta libraries. A single record per CDR3 protein comes from TCRdb applying MiXCR to the multiplex PCR reads. The table lists about 290,000 distinct CDR3 sequences, 20% to 25% of them singletons. Time point specified: persistent/refractory GD, antithyroid drugs over 5 years with positive TRAb. TCR sequences were obtained from RNA taken from PBMCs. The sequenced sample was peripheral blood mononuclear cells (PBMCs), obtained when the disease was refractory, from a patient treated with antithyroid drugs. These receptors were taken from a female donor with Graves disease.

At least ten counts were recorded for this clonotype. The chain uses TRBV20-1 and TRBJ2-7; no clear D. V was pared by 1 base and J by 7 bases, with 11 bases between. This CDR3 region has 12 residues. CDR1 and CDR2 (germline): DFQATT, SNEGSKA (reference sequence). The CDR3 nucleotides read TGCAGTGCTAGAGGCCAAATTTGGGAGCAGTACTTC. This sequence encodes CSARGQIWEQYF.

Ten or more counts support this clonotype. V usage is TRBV12-3 or TRBV12-4 and J usage is TRBJ1-1; maybe TRBD1 (5 bases). Trimming took off 5 bases at V and 0 bases at J, with 7 bases between the two ends. The CDR3 has 13 residues. In nucleotides, the CDR3 is TGTGCCAGCAGTACGACAGTGAACACTGAAGCTTTCTTT. It is translated as CASSTTVNTEAFF.

This clonotype occurred many times. This chain uses TRBV2 with TRBJ1-6; D unclear. The V end lost 4 bases, the J end lost 5 bases, and 9 bases lay between the germline ends. The CDR3 spans 14 residues. CDR1 is SNHLY and CDR2 is FYNNEI in the germline V gene. CDR3 DNA sequence: TGTGCCAGCAGTGTGGTCAGGAATAATTCACCCCTCCACTTT. It specifies CASSVVRNNSPLHF.

Regarding this clonotype: A much larger clone lies a single base off, so this may be a read error. The chain couples TRBV2 to TRBJ1-1; D call uncertain. Trimming shortened V by 6 bases and J by 4 bases, and 15 bases separated the two germline ends. This CDR3 is built from 14 residues. Germline assignment: CDR1 SNHLY and CDR2 FYNNEI. The chain's CDR3 is CASSSGIFVTEAFF. CDR3 nucleotides: TGTGCCAGCAGCTCCGGGATTTTCGTCACTGAAGCTTTCTTT.

The chain employs TRBV7-9 and TRBJ1-3, with 10 bases identical to TRBD1. CDR1 is SEHNR, CDR2 FQNEAQ, per germline (reference sequence). This CDR3 contains 15 residues. V lost 5 bases and J lost 4; bases outside the gene matches: 5. The CDR3 loop reads CASSLTGGAGNTIYF. For the CDR3, the DNA is TGTGCCAGCAGCCTGACAGGGGGCGCGGGAAACACCATATATTTT.

This clonotype was counted at least ten times. V and J are TRBV5-6 and TRBJ2-5; TRBD1 agrees at 9 bases. The CDR3 spans 16 residues. V was pared by 3 bases and J by 4 bases, with 10 bases of the junction left unmatched. The germline CDR1 and CDR2 sequences are SGHDT and YYEEEE. CDR3 protein: CASSYYRTGEGETQYF. The CDR3 DNA is TGTGCCAGCAGCTACTACCGGACAGGGGAGGGAGAGACCCAGTACTTC.

This clonotype has a count of ten or more. The CDR3 sequence is CASTGTSLFKANVLTF. DNA for the CDR3: TGTGCCAGCACAGGGACTAGCTTGTTTAAGGCCAACGTCCTGACTTTC. The gene calls are TRBV28 and TRBJ2-6; TRBD2 matches at 9 bases. This CDR3 spans 16 amino acids. With 7 bases clipped from V and 6 bases from J, the junction kept 10 bases outside the gene matches. The V gene's germline CDR1 is MDHEN and CDR2 SYDVKM. The full variable domain, in which reference TRBV28 and TRBJ2-6 provide the parts outside the CDR3, is DVKVTQSSRYLVKRTGEKVFLECVQDMDHENMFWYRQDPGLGLRLIYFSYDVKMKEKGDIPEGYSVSREKKERFSLILESASTNQTSMYLCASTGTSLFKANVLTFGAGSRLTVL.

The V and J genes are TRBV2 and TRBJ2-1; 11 positions agree with TRBD2. Per germline, CDR1 SNHLY and CDR2 FYNNEI. The CDR3 is 16 amino acids. The J segment lost 8 bases and the V segment lost 1 base, leaving 7 bases of the junction unmatched. The CDR3 DNA follows: TGTGCCAGCAGTGAAGGTCCGCTAGCGGGAGGTGATGAGCAGTTCTTC. This codes for CASSEGPLAGGDEQFF. Full variable domain (rest looked up from reference TRBV2 and TRBJ2-1): EPEVTQTPSHQVTQMGQEVILRCVPISNHLYFYWYRQILGQKVEFLVSFYNNEISEKSEIFDDQFSVERPDGSNFTLKIRSTKLEDSAMYFCASSEGPLAGGDEQFFGPGTRLTVL.

In this sample, this clonotype turned up many times. The chain joins TRBV6-5 to TRBJ2-7; no firm D call. Germline V gene sequence: CDR1 MNHEY, CDR2 SVGAGI. The V end was cut by 2 bases, the J end by 0 bases, with 5 bases between. This CDR3 is 13 amino acids long. CDR3 region: CASSYPSSYEQYF. DNA of the CDR3: TGTGCCAGCAGTTACCCCAGCTCCTACGAGCAGTACTTC.

This clonotype was seen a few times. This chain uses TRBV7-2 with TRBJ2-2; D gene unclear. V gave up 2 bases and J gave up 1 base, with 8 bases separating them. Per the germline V gene, CDR1 is SGHTA and CDR2 is FQGNSA. There are 15 residues in the CDR3. The CDR3 here is CASSLKVVNTGELFF. DNA for the CDR3: TGTGCCAGCAGCTTAAAGGTCGTGAACACCGGGGAGCTGTTTTTT.

V gene TRBV6-5 combines with J gene TRBJ2-1; no clear D gene. The CDR3 consists of 14 residues. Germline V lookup: CDR1 MNHEY, CDR2 SVGAGI. The V and J ends lost 0 bases and 8 bases respectively, with 11 bases between them. CDR3 amino acids: CASSYSNGYDEQFF. The CDR3 nucleotides are TGTGCCAGCAGTTACTCGAATGGGTACGATGAGCAGTTCTTC.

The V gene is TRBV10-3, the J gene TRBJ1-4; D is ambiguous. Germline values: CDR1 ENHRY, CDR2 SYGVKD. V was trimmed by 3 bases and J by 8 bases, leaving 13 bases between them. This CDR3 region has 14 residues. This CDR3 reads CAISDGLGREKLFF. The CDR3 coding sequence is TGTGCCATCAGTGACGGGCTTGGCCGGGAAAAACTGTTTTTT.

V gene TRBV6-1 combines with J gene TRBJ2-7; 12 bases are shared with TRBD2. Germline V gene sequence: CDR1 MNHNS, CDR2 SASEGT. The CDR3 is 14 amino acids. The trim removed 6 bases at V and 4 bases at J, leaving 4 bases unmatched. CDR3 in DNA: TGTGCCAGCAGGCGGGGACTAGCGGGTTACGAGCAGTACTTC. Amino acids: CASRRGLAGYEQYF.

This clonotype was counted many times. V gene TRBV13 combines with J gene TRBJ1-5; D perhaps matches TRBD1 (5 bases). Trimming left V 5 bases short and J 4 bases short, with 6 bases between. The CDR3 runs to 12 residues. In germline, CDR1 is PRHDT, CDR2 FYEKMQ (reference sequence). The CDR3 is CASSAGNQPQHF. As DNA, the CDR3 is TGTGCCAGCAGCGCAGGGAATCAGCCCCAGCATTTT.